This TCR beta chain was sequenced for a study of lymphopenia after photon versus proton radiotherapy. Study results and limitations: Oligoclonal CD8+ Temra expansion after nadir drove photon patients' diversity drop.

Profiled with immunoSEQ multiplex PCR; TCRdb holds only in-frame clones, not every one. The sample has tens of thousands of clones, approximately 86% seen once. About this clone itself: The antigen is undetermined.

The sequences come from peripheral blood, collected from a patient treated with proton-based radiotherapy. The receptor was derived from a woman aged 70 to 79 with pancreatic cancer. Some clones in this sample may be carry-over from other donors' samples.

The CDR3 region is CASSGLAGESRELFF. In nucleotides, the CDR3 is TGTGCCAGCAGCGGACTAGCGGGAGAGAGCAGGGAGCTGTTTTTT. This rearrangement joins TRBV13 to TRBJ2-2; 13 bases align to TRBD2. Germline CDR1 PRHDT, CDR2 FYEKMQ (reference sequence). V dropped 5 bases and J dropped 9; count of bases not matched to a gene: 6. The CDR3 loop spans 15 amino acids. Filled out from reference TRBV13 and TRBJ2-2, the complete variable domain reads AAGVIQSPRHLIKEKRETATLKCYPIPRHDTVYWYQQGPGQDPQFLISFYEKMQSDKGSIPDRFSAQQFSDYHSELNMSSLELGDSALYFCASSGLAGESRELFFGEGSRLTVL.